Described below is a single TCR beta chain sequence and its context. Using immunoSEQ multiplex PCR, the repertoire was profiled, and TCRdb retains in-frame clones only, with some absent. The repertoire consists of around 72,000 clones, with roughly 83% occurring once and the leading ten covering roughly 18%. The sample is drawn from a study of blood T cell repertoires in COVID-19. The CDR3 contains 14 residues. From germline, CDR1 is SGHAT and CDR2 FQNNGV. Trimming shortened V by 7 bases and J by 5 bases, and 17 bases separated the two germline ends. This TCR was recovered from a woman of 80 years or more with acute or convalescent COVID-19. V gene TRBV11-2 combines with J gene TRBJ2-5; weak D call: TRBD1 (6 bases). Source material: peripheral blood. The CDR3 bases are TGTGCCAGCACACACAACAGGGAATGGGAGACCCAGTACTTC. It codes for CASTHNREWETQYF. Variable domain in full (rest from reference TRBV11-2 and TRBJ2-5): EAGVAQSPRYKIIEKRQSVAFWCNPISGHATLYWYQQILGQGPKLLIQFQNNGVVDDSQLPKDRFSAERLKGVDSTLKIQPAKLEDSAVYLCASTHNREWETQYFGPGTRLLVL.